Below are 22 T cell receptor beta chains sequenced from a single sample in a study of blood T cell repertoires in COVID-19. Repertoires were generated with immunoSEQ multiplex PCR, while TCRdb's copy carries only in-frame clones and drops some. The data contain some 87,000 clones, about 78% of them seen just once; the ten biggest clones take up around 9%. Sequencing was performed on peripheral blood. The source of these receptors is a man in his fifties or sixties who had recovered from COVID-19.

This sequence joins TRBV2 and TRBJ2-3, with 12 bases lining up with TRBD2. Germline V gene lookup returns CDR1 SNHLY and CDR2 FYNNEI. There are 15 residues in the CDR3. Germline trimming cut 4 bases from V and 4 bases from J; bases unmatched to any gene: 3. This CDR3 reads CASSGSSGGADTQYF. The DNA of the CDR3 is TGTGCCAGCAGTGGGTCTAGCGGGGGGGCAGATACGCAGTATTTT.

This chain uses TRBV5-1 with TRBJ2-7; tentatively, D is TRBD1 (6 bases). In germline, CDR1 is SGHRS, CDR2 YFSETQ. The V gene lost 4 bases and the J gene lost 1 base, with 18 bases spanning the gap. The CDR3 contains 16 residues. The CDR3 DNA is TGCGCCAGCAGCCTAAACCGGGACATGATATCCTACGAGCAGTACTTC. Translated: CASSLNRDMISYEQYF.

This clone was counted a few times. CDR3 sequence: CASSRKQGAYNSPLHF. The DNA for the CDR3 is TGTGCCAGCAGTAGAAAACAGGGGGCCTATAATTCACCCCTCCACTTT. The chain links TRBV27 to TRBJ1-6; TRBD1 matches 8 bases. The CDR3 extends over 16 amino acids. Germline-derived CDR1 and CDR2 are MNHEY and SMNVEV (reference sequence). V trimming: 5 bases; J trimming: 2 bases; junction bases outside the gene matches: 5.

The chain is built from TRBV11-1 and TRBJ2-3; D call uncertain. CDR1 and CDR2 (germline): SGHAT, FQDESV (reference sequence). The V end lost 1 base, the J end lost 4 bases, and 6 bases lay between the germline ends. The CDR3 sequence is 13 residues long. The CDR3 sequence is CASSLDSSDTQYF. The CDR3 DNA sequence: TGTGCCAGCAGCTTAGACTCCTCAGATACGCAGTATTTT.

The rearrangement links TRBV5-1 to TRBJ2-1; tentatively, D is TRBD2 (5 bases). V dropped 4 bases and J dropped 2 bases, with 10 bases sitting between them. The CDR3 consists of 14 residues. Germline V gene data show CDR1 as SGHRS and CDR2 as YFSETQ. This CDR3 reads CASSLDGAYNEQFF. The CDR3 bases are TGCGCCAGCAGCCTAGACGGGGCCTACAATGAGCAGTTCTTC.

V is TRBV9 and J is TRBJ1-4; unclear D gene. CDR1 is SGDLS and CDR2 is YYNGEE in the germline V gene. Trimming left V 0 bases short and J 5 bases short, with 8 bases between. The CDR3 covers 14 residues. The CDR3 nucleotides read TGTGCCAGCAGCGTAGGACGGGAAAATGAAAAACTGTTTTTT. It translates to CASSVGRENEKLFF.

This chain joins TRBV5-1 and TRBJ2-3, with D unclear. Trimming stripped 0 bases from V and 4 bases from J, with 9 bases between. This CDR3 region has 14 residues. Per the germline V gene, CDR1 is SGHRS and CDR2 is YFSETQ. The CDR3: CASSLAATPDTQYF. Written as DNA, the CDR3 is TGCGCCAGCAGCTTGGCGGCGACTCCAGATACGCAGTATTTT.

V usage is TRBV5-4 and J usage is TRBJ2-7, with 7 bases that match TRBD2. In germline, CDR1 is SGHNT, CDR2 YYREEE (reference sequence). CDR3 length: 15 amino acids. Trimming removed 0 bases from V and 5 bases from J; junction bases left unmatched: 8. CDR3: CASSLVGGVRNEQYF. The CDR3 DNA reads TGTGCCAGCAGCTTGGTGGGAGGGGTTAGGAACGAGCAGTACTTC.

The J gene is TRBJ2-1, the V gene TRBV9; a possible D gene is TRBD1 (5 bases). CDR3 length: 15 residues. Trimming shortened V by 0 bases and J by 4 bases, and 11 bases separated the two germline ends. CDR1 SGDLS and CDR2 YYNGEE come from the germline V gene. Written as DNA, the CDR3 is TGTGCCAGCAGCGTAGGGACATCCCTGTACAATGAGCAGTTCTTC. It encodes CASSVGTSLYNEQFF.

V usage is TRBV5-8 and J usage is TRBJ1-2; tentatively, D is TRBD1 (6 bases). The CDR3 spans 11 residues. Trimming removed 5 bases from V and 9 bases from J, with 11 bases in between. Germline V gives CDR1 SGHTS, CDR2 YDEGEE. The CDR3 bases are TGTGCCAGCAGTGCGGGGGGCAGCTACACCTTC. It specifies CASSAGGSYTF.

The chain combines TRBV7-9 with TRBJ1-1; 7 nucleotides line up with TRBD1. Germline V CDR1 and CDR2: SEHNR, FQNEAQ (reference sequence). The CDR3 has 13 residues. With 0 bases clipped from V and 8 bases from J, the junction kept 3 bases outside the gene matches. CDR3 sequence: CASSLAPTGEAFF. In nucleotides, the CDR3 is TGTGCCAGCAGCTTAGCACCGACAGGGGAAGCTTTCTTT.

The rearrangement uses TRBV7-2 and TRBJ2-7, with 11 nucleotides matching TRBD2. The V gene end was trimmed by 0 bases and the J gene end by 7 bases; junction bases not matched to a gene: 8. Germline V gene lookup returns CDR1 SGHTA and CDR2 FQGNSA. The CDR3 is 16 residues long. CDR3 sequence (DNA): TGTGCCAGCAGCTTAGCGATACTAGCGGGAGCTGGGGAGCAGTACTTC. Its translation is CASSLAILAGAGEQYF. The variable domain in full, completed from reference TRBV7-2 and TRBJ2-7, reads GAGVSQSPSNKVTEKGKDVELRCDPISGHTALYWYRQSLGQGLEFLIYFQGNSAPDKSGLPSDRFSAERTGGSVSTLTIQRTQQEDSAVYLCASSLAILAGAGEQYFGPGTRLTVT.

This clone appeared a single time. V usage is TRBV6-5 and J usage is TRBJ1-2, with 8 bases lining up with TRBD1. The CDR3 sequence is 13 residues long. The trim removed 6 bases at V and 7 bases at J, leaving 7 bases unmatched. Germline-derived CDR1 and CDR2 are MNHEY and SVGAGI. CDR3: CASRLTGGIGYTF. The CDR3 nucleotides are TGTGCCAGCAGACTCACAGGGGGGATTGGCTACACCTTC.

By its share, this clone is medium-sized (0.01 to 0.1%). J is TRBJ2-3 and V is TRBV15, with a tentative D call TRBD2 (6 bases). This CDR3 contains 14 residues. In germline, CDR1 is LNHNV, CDR2 YYDKDF (reference sequence). The V end lost 5 bases, the J end lost 2 bases, and 11 bases lay between the germline ends. CDR3 sequence: CATSDRDFTDTQYF. Here the CDR3 DNA reads TGTGCCACCAGCGACCGGGACTTCACAGATACGCAGTATTTT.

This chain joins TRBV5-1 and TRBJ1-2, with 11 bases matching TRBD1. The CDR3 contains 14 residues. V gave up 4 bases and J gave up 4 bases; unmatched junction bases: 3. Germline CDR1 and CDR2: SGHRS and YFSETQ. The CDR3 bases are TGCGCCAGCAGCCCGGGGACAGGGGGCTATGGCTACACCTTC. Its protein product is CASSPGTGGYGYTF.

This clone was seen more than once but under ten times. The rearrangement links TRBV11-2 to TRBJ2-6; a possible D gene is TRBD1 (6 bases). V was shortened by 4 bases and J by 0 bases, with 19 bases between the two germline ends. The CDR3 totals 19 residues. The V gene's germline CDR1 is SGHAT and CDR2 FQNNGV. The CDR3 coding sequence is TGTGCCAGCAGCTCAATCAGACAGGCGATCACCTCTGGGGCCAACGTCCTGACTTTC. It codes for CASSSIRQAITSGANVLTF.

This clone was picked up one time. The chain couples TRBV15 to TRBJ2-3; tentative D call: TRBD1 (6 bases). The V end was cut by 8 bases, the J end by 3 bases, with 12 bases between. The CDR3 contains 13 residues. Germline CDR1 LNHNV, CDR2 YYDKDF (reference sequence). This CDR3 is CATQNRGTDTQYF. The CDR3 DNA is TGTGCCACCCAAAATAGGGGGACAGATACGCAGTATTTT.

The V call is TRBV27, the J call TRBJ1-1, with D uncertain. Per the germline V gene, CDR1 is MNHEY and CDR2 is SMNVEV (reference sequence). V was cut by 7 bases and J by 8 bases, with 11 bases left in between. This CDR3 is built from 11 residues. CDR3 loop: CASISRMEAFF. The CDR3 DNA sequence: TGTGCCAGCATCTCGAGGATGGAAGCTTTCTTT.

This clone was seen a handful of times. Other DNA sequences in the sample encode the same CDR3. V usage is TRBV19 and J usage is TRBJ2-5; 8 bases line up with TRBD1. The CDR3 extends over 15 amino acids. The trim removed 4 bases at V and 5 bases at J, leaving 9 bases unmatched. From germline, CDR1 is LNHDA and CDR2 SQIVND (reference sequence). The CDR3 here is CASSTRTGFGETQYF. The CDR3 DNA sequence: TGTGCCAGTAGTACCCGGACAGGGTTCGGGGAGACCCAGTACTTC.

The V gene is TRBV10-3, the J gene TRBJ2-7; 10 bases are shared with TRBD2. J lost 2 bases, V lost 0 bases, and 1 base had no gene match. The germline gives CDR1 ENHRY, CDR2 SYGVKD. This CDR3 is built from 15 residues. CDR3 coding DNA: TGTGCCATCAGTGAGTCAGCGGGAGGGCCCTACGAGCAGTACTTC. It codes for CAISESAGGPYEQYF.

This clone was recorded a few times. Other DNA sequences in the same sample also yield this CDR3. The chain links TRBV6-5 to TRBJ2-1, with 7 positions matching TRBD1. The V and J ends lost 6 bases and 4 bases, in that order; junction bases with no gene match: 3. Germline V CDR1 and CDR2: MNHEY, SVGAGI. The CDR3 sequence is 13 residues long. The DNA for the CDR3 is TGTGCCAGCAGCCGGGACAGTTACAATGAGCAGTTCTTC. It encodes CASSRDSYNEQFF.

With respect to this clone: Other DNA variants within this sample encode the same CDR3. This chain uses TRBV18 with TRBJ2-7, with D possibly TRBD2 on 5 matching bases. The CDR3 is 11 amino acids. The germline V gene encodes CDR1 KGHSH and CDR2 LQKENI. V was trimmed by 5 bases and J by 4 bases, leaving 6 bases between them. The CDR3: CASSTGYEQYF. CDR3 nucleotides: TGTGCCAGCTCAACGGGGTACGAGCAGTACTTC.